This TCR beta chain appears in the sequencing data of a study of blood T cell repertoires in COVID-19. The wider study: PBMCs, B-cell-depleted T cells, or T cells were the source of the cDNA or gDNA that made up the material.

Study processing details: For nucleated cells, counts were estimated from reference gene primer amplification. TCRdb keeps only in-frame clones here, not all; method: immunoSEQ multiplex PCR. That table furnishes V, J and clone size, whereas the DNA furnished D and trimming. The sample yields under 450,000 clones, 90% to 95% seen once. Germline V lookup: CDR1 MDHEN, CDR2 SYDVKM. This CDR3 is built from 14 residues. Losses at the gene ends were 5 bases for V and 6 bases for J; bases not matched to a gene: 7. Specimen: PBMCs or T cells enriched from blood (not recorded which). The sequence was collected from a middle-aged woman who had been exposed to COVID-19. The chain has TRBV28 and TRBJ1-5, with 7 nucleotides matching TRBD1. DNA for the CDR3: TGTGCCAGCAGTCTAAGACAGGGTGGTCAGCCCCAGCATTTT. This gives the protein CASSLRQGGQPQHF.